This TCR beta chain was captured in a study of shared clonotypes between healthy human individuals. Study context: Three plates were used per donor for CD4 naive, three for CD4 memory, two for CD8 naive and one for CD8 memory.

Trimming left V 1 base short and J 8 bases short, with 11 bases between. The CDR3 consists of 13 residues. Germline assignment: CDR1 MDHEN and CDR2 SYDVKM. Turning to this clone: Its specificity is not known.

Findings and caveats of the study: Rarefaction showed that sequencing of sorted subsets was incomplete (despite large depth). The sampled material consisted only of blood, and tissue repertoires are likely to differ.

Donors, without exception, were Caucasian adults residing in Nashville, Tennessee. Generated by immunoSEQ multiplex PCR, the TCRdb table keeps only in-frame clones and is missing some. The profile covers about 1.5 million clones, with nearly 99% appearing a single time and 0.4% to 0.55% taken by the ten largest. The source is a man aged 25-45 years in good health. Sequenced sample: naive CD4+ T cells sorted from blood. Subset given: CD45RA+ positively selected. This chain joins TRBV28 and TRBJ1-2; no definite D call. The CDR3 region has the DNA TGTGCCAGCAGTTTATTGGGGTGGAGCGGCTACACCTTC. Its protein is CASSLLGWSGYTF.